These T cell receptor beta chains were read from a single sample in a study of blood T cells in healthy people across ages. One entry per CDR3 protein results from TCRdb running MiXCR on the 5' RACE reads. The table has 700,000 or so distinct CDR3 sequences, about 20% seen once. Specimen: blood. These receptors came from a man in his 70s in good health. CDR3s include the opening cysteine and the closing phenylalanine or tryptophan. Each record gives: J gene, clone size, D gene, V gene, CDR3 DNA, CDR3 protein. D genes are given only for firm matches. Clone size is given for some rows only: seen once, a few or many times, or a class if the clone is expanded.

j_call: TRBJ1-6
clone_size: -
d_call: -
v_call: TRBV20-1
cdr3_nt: TGCAGTGCTAGACAGCAACCTAATTCACCCCTCCACTTT
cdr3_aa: CSARQQPNSPLHF

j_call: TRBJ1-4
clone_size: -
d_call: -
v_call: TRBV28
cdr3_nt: TGTGCCAGCAGTCCAGAAAGGCTCGGTAATGAAAAACTGTTTTTT
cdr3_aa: CASSPERLGNEKLFF

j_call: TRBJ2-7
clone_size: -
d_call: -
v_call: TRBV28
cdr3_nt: TGTGCCAGCAGACCGGCAGGGGTCTACGAGCAGTACTTC
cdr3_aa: CASRPAGVYEQYF

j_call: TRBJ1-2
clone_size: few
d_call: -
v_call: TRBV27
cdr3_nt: TGTGCCAGCAGTTTACGTCTAGGCGGCGGCTACACCTTC
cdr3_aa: CASSLRLGGGYTF

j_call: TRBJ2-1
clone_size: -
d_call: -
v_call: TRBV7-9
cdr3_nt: TGTGCCAGCAGCGCCAAGGAGCGGGTTAAGAGTACGTTCTTC
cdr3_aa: CASSAKERVKSTFF

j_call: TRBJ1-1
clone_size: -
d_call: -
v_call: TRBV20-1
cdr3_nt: TGCAGGGCGACGGGGGACTGGGCTTTCTTT
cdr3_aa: CRATGDWAFF

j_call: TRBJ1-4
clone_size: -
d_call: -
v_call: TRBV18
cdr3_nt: TGTGCCAGCTCACAATACCGCGGGGACGAAAAACTGTTTTTT
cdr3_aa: CASSQYRGDEKLFF

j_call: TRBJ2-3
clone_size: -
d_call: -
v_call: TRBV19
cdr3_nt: TGTGCCAGTAGTATCCGGGGAGCAGATACGCAGTATTTT
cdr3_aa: CASSIRGADTQYF

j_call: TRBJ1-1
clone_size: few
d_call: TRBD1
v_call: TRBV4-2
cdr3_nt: TGTGCCAGCAGCGAACAGGGGGTAGACACTGAAGCTTTCTTT
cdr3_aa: CASSEQGVDTEAFF

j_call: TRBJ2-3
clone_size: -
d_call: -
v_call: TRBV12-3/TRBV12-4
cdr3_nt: TGTGCCAGCAGTTTCCAACTTGGGGCTACAGATACGCAGTATTTT
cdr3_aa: CASSFQLGATDTQYF

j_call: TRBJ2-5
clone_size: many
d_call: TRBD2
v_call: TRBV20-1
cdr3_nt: TGCAGTGCTAGAGCCGGGAGGGCCTCAGAGACCCAGTACTTC
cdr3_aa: CSARAGRASETQYF

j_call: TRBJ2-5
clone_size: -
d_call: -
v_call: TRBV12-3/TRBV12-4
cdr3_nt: TGTGCCAGCAGTATCCAAAAGACCCAGTACTTC
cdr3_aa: CASSIQKTQYF

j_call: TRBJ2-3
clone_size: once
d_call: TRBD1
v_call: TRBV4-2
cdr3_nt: TGTGCCAGCAACCAAGAGGGCAGGGGGAACACAGACACGCAGTATTTT
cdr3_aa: CASNQEGRGNTDTQYF

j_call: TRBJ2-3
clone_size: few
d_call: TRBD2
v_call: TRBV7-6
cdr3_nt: TGTGCCAGCAGCTGGACTAGCGGGGGGCCCACAGATACGCAGTATTTT
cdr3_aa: CASSWTSGGPTDTQYF

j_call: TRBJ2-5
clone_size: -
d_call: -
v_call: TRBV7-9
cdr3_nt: TGTACCGGCAGCTTAAAGGGGGATTCTCGACAAGAGACCCAGTACTTC
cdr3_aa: CTGSLKGDSRQETQYF

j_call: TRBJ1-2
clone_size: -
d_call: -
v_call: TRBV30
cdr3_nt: TGTGCCTGGAGTTCCAGACACGGTGTCTGCACCTTC
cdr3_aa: CAWSSRHGVCTF

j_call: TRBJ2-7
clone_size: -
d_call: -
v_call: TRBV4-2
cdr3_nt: TGTGCCAGCAGCCAAGGGGGGGTCCGGGGATCCTACGAGCAGTACTTC
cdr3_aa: CASSQGGVRGSYEQYF

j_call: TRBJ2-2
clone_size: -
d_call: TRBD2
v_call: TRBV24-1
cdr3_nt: TGTGCCACCAGTGATTATTTAGCGGGAGGCCGCACCGGGGAGCTGTTTTTT
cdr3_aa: CATSDYLAGGRTGELFF

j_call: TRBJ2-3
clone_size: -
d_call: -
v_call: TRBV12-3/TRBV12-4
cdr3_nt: TGTGCCAGCGCCCGGATCACAGATATGCAGTATTTT
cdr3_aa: CASARITDMQYF

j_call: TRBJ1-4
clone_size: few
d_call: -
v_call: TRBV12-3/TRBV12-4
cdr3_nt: TGTGCCAGCAGTCGGGCGGGAGGATTCATGGGTGAAAAACTGTTTTTT
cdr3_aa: CASSRAGGFMGEKLFF

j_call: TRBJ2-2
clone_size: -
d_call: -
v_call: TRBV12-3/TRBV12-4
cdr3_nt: TGTGCCAGCAGGGGCCGGACCATGAAGACCGGGGAGCTGTTTTTT
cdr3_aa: CASRGRTMKTGELFF

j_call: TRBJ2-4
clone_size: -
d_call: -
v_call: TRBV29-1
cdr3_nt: TGCAGCGTTGAAGGATTCGGGGATGGGGGCAAAAACATTCAGTACTTC
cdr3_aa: CSVEGFGDGGKNIQYF

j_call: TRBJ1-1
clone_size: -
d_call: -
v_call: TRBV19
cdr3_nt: TGTGCCAGTATGTTCGTCATGAACACTGAAGCTTTCTTT
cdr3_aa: CASMFVMNTEAFF

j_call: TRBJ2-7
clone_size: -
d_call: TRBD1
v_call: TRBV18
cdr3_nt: TGTGCCAGCTCACCGTACAGGGGGAGCTCCTACGAGCAGTACTTC
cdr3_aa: CASSPYRGSSYEQYF

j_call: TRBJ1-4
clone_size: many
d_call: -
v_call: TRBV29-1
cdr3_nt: TGCAGCGTCATGGACACACGGAATGAAAAACTGTTTTTT
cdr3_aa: CSVMDTRNEKLFF

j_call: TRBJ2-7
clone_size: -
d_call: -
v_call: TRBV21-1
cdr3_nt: TGTGCCAGCAGCAAATTTAACAGCCGGTCCTACGAGCAGTACTTC
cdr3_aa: CASSKFNSRSYEQYF

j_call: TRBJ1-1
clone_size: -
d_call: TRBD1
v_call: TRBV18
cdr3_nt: TGTGCCAGCTCACCAAGAGACAGGGGAAAGAACACTGAAGCTTTCTTT
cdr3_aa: CASSPRDRGKNTEAFF

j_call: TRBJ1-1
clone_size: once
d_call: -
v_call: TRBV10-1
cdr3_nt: TGCGCCAGCAGTGAGTCTTGGGGCACTGAAGCTTTCTTT
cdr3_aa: CASSESWGTEAFF

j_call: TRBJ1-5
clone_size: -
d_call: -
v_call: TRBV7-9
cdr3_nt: TGTGCCAGCAGCTTAGCAGCCGGGGCAAGCAATCAGCCCCAGCATTTT
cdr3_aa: CASSLAAGASNQPQHF

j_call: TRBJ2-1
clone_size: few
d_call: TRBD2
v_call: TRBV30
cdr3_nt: TGTGCCTGGAGTGTACTAGCGGGAGGGGCCGGTGAGCAGTTCTTC
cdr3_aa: CAWSVLAGGAGEQFF

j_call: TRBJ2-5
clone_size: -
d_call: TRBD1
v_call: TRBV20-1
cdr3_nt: TGCAGTGCTAAGCAGGGGGCTTGGGAGACCCAGTACTTC
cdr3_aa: CSAKQGAWETQYF

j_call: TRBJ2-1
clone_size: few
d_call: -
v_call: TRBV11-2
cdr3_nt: TGTGCCAGCAGCCCTGTCTTTGGACCCTTAGGCCCTGAGCAGTTCTTC
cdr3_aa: CASSPVFGPLGPEQFF

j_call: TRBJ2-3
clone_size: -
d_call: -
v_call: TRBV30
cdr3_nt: TGTGCCTGGGCCCATCCCGGTTCTAGCACAGATACGCAGTATTTT
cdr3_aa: CAWAHPGSSTDTQYF

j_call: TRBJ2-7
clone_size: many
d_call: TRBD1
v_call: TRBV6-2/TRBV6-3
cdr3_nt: TGTGCCAGCAGGACAGGGGCGTACGAGCAGTACTTC
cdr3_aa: CASRTGAYEQYF

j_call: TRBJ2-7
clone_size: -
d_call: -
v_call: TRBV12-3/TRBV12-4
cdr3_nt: TGTGCCAGCAGCCGGGAATTTTACGAGCAGTACTTC
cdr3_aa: CASSREFYEQYF

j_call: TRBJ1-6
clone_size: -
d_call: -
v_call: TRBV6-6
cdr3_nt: TGTGCCAGCAGCCCATACTATAATTCACCCCTCCACTTT
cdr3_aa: CASSPYYNSPLHF

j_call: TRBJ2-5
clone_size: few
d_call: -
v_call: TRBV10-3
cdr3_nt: TGTGCCATCAGTGACAGGTTTGCAGAGACCCAGTACTTC
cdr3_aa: CAISDRFAETQYF

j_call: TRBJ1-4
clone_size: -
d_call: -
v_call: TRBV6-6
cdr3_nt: TGTGCCAGCAACTCCGGGAGCGTCGCAGAAAAACTGTTTTTT
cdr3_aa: CASNSGSVAEKLFF

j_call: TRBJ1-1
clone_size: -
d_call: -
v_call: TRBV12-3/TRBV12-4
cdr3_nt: TGTGCCAGCAGTGACGCGGCGGGGGCCACTGAAGCTTTCTTT
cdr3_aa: CASSDAAGATEAFF

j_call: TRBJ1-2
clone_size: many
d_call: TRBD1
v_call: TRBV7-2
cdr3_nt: TGTGCCAGCAGCTTAACCCCGACAGGGCGATATGGCTACACCTTC
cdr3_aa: CASSLTPTGRYGYTF

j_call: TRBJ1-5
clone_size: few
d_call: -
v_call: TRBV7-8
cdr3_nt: TGTGCCAGCAGCTGGACCGATAACAATCAGCCCCAGCATTTT
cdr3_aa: CASSWTDNNQPQHF